These T cell receptor beta chains were read from a single sample in a study of shared clonotypes between healthy human individuals. Sequencing was performed with immunoSEQ multiplex PCR; in TCRdb, only in-frame clones are kept and a portion is missing. The sample lists over a million clones, about 96% occurring once. The material sequenced was naive CD4+ T cells sorted from blood. The receptor set was obtained from a man aged 25 to 40 in good health. Both conserved end residues are part of each CDR3. The D gene is left open where the match is weak. A row's size may be missing; if present it is once, few, many or a size class.

DNA	CDR3	D	size	V	length	J
TGTGCCAGCTCACCCACGACCGGGACCCTTAATGAAAAACTGTTTTTT	CASSPTTGTLNEKLFF	NA	once	TRBV18	16	TRBJ1-4
TGTGCCAGCAGGGGAACTAGCGGGCGCTACAATGAGCAGTTCTTC	CASRGTSGRYNEQFF	TRBD2	NA	TRBV11-2	15	TRBJ2-1
TGTGCCAGCAGCGTAGAGACTAGTATCGACGAGCAGTACTTC	CASSVETSIDEQYF	NA	NA	TRBV9	14	TRBJ2-7
TGTGCCAGCAGCGTAGATGGGACCAGAGGGCTAGCGGGAGATGAGACCCAGTACTTC	CASSVDGTRGLAGDETQYF	TRBD2	once	TRBV9	19	TRBJ2-5
TGTGCCAGCAGTTGGGCCGGGACAGGGGGCCTAAAACTGTTTTTT	CASSWAGTGGLKLFF	TRBD1	NA	TRBV28	15	TRBJ1-4
TGTGCCAGCTCACCCTCTCGGCCTAACAGGGGTGGCTACACCTTC	CASSPSRPNRGGYTF	TRBD1	NA	TRBV18	15	TRBJ1-2
TGTGCCAGCAGTTTAATTCAGGGAAAGGGTCAAGAGACCCAGTACTTC	CASSLIQGKGQETQYF	NA	once	TRBV27	16	TRBJ2-5
TGTGCCACCCAGGGGAATGGCGGCAATCAGCCCCAGCATTTT	CATQGNGGNQPQHF	NA	NA	TRBV2	14	TRBJ1-5
TGCAGCGTTGAAAGGAGTGGGGGTGGGGCGAACACTGAAGCTTTCTTT	CSVERSGGGANTEAFF	NA	NA	TRBV29-1	16	TRBJ1-1
TGTGCCAGCAGCTTGGGACCGCCTGGCTACACCTTC	CASSLGPPGYTF	NA	NA	TRBV5-4	12	TRBJ1-2
TGTGCCTGGAGTCGGGGTAGCGGGACCCGCGTCCGCCAGAACAATGAGCAGTTCTTC	CAWSRGSGTRVRQNNEQFF	TRBD2	NA	TRBV30	19	TRBJ2-1
TGTGCCAGCAGCTTACAGGGGAACGAGCAGTACTTC	CASSLQGNEQYF	NA	NA	TRBV7-8	12	TRBJ2-7
TGTGCCAGCAGCTTAGAGGGAGGGGGGATAAAGCAGTTCTTC	CASSLEGGGIKQFF	NA	NA	TRBV7-6	14	TRBJ2-1
TGTGCCAGTAGTGCCCCGCACAGGGGAGATTACGAAGCTTTCTTT	CASSAPHRGDYEAFF	TRBD1	once	TRBV19	15	TRBJ1-1
TGCGCCAGCAGCTCGGACAGGGTAGACAATGAGCAGTTCTTC	CASSSDRVDNEQFF	TRBD1	NA	TRBV5-1	14	TRBJ2-1
TGTGCCAGCAATGGGGTGAGGGGCAATGAGCAGTTCTTC	CASNGVRGNEQFF	NA	NA	TRBV2	13	TRBJ2-1
TGTGCCAGCAGCTTGGATCAGGGCCCCTATGGCTACACCTTC	CASSLDQGPYGYTF	NA	NA	TRBV5-4	14	TRBJ1-2
TGTGCCAGCAGTTTATTGGCAGGGGGGACCCCCTACGAGCAGTACTTC	CASSLLAGGTPYEQYF	NA	NA	TRBV27	16	TRBJ2-7
TGTGCCAGCAGCTTCCGGGACAGGGGAGACGAGCAGTACTTC	CASSFRDRGDEQYF	TRBD1	NA	TRBV7-8	14	TRBJ2-7
TGCGCCAGCAGTGAGTCAAGCCCCCATGAGCAGTTCTTC	CASSESSPHEQFF	NA	once	TRBV10-1	13	TRBJ2-1
TGTGCCAGCAGCTTAGATCCGTCGGGCGAGCAGTACTTC	CASSLDPSGEQYF	NA	NA	TRBV7-6	13	TRBJ2-7
TGTGCCAGCAGCTTCAGCGGTGGTAGCGGATACAATGAGCAGTTCTTC	CASSFSGGSGYNEQFF	NA	NA	TRBV11-3	16	TRBJ2-1
TGTGCCAGCAGCCGGACAGGCGCCGCTAGCACAGATACGCAGTATTTT	CASSRTGAASTDTQYF	TRBD1	NA	TRBV7-6	16	TRBJ2-3
TGTGCCAGCAGTTTAAACTTGGCGGGAAACACCATATATTTT	CASSLNLAGNTIYF	NA	NA	TRBV28	14	TRBJ1-3
TGTGCCAGCTCTCCCCTAGGCCCCGGGACAGGGTCCTTGAACACTGAAGCTTTCTTT	CASSPLGPGTGSLNTEAFF	TRBD1	NA	TRBV18	19	TRBJ1-1
TGTGCCAGCACAGCGACAGGGAGAAACGCCGGGGAGCTGTTTTTT	CASTATGRNAGELFF	TRBD1	NA	TRBV2	15	TRBJ2-2
TGTGCCAGCAGCGTGCGGGGGAAAGATGAAGCTTTCTTT	CASSVRGKDEAFF	NA	NA	TRBV6-5	13	TRBJ1-1
TGTGCCAGCAGTAAGACAGGGGGTTATATCGATGAGCAGTTCTTC	CASSKTGGYIDEQFF	TRBD1	NA	TRBV6-1	15	TRBJ2-1
TGTGCCAGCAGCTTGAAGGACAGGGGAGGCAATCAGCCCCAGCATTTT	CASSLKDRGGNQPQHF	TRBD1	NA	TRBV5-8	16	TRBJ1-5
TGCGCCAGCAGTTCCGGGACAGGGAACACCGGGGAGCTGTTTTTT	CASSSGTGNTGELFF	TRBD1	NA	TRBV5-1	15	TRBJ2-2
TGTGCCAGCAGTCCACGGGGTACGGGAACCAATGAGCAGTTCTTC	CASSPRGTGTNEQFF	NA	NA	TRBV27	15	TRBJ2-1
TGTGCCAGTAGTGCGTCAGGTTTCTCTGGAAACACCATATATTTT	CASSASGFSGNTIYF	NA	NA	TRBV19	15	TRBJ1-3
TGTGCCAGCAGCTTGTTTGGGCTAGCGGGAGGCACAGATACGCAGTATTTT	CASSLFGLAGGTDTQYF	TRBD2	NA	TRBV7-2	17	TRBJ2-3
TGCAGCGTCGCCGGACTAGCGGGGAAAACGTACCAAGAGACCCAGTACTTC	CSVAGLAGKTYQETQYF	TRBD2	NA	TRBV29-1	17	TRBJ2-5
TGTGCCAGCAGCCAAGACAGAACCTATGGCTACACCTTC	CASSQDRTYGYTF	NA	NA	TRBV14	13	TRBJ1-2
TGTGCCAGCAGTTTACTTCAGTATGGCTACACCTTC	CASSLLQYGYTF	NA	NA	TRBV28	12	TRBJ1-2
TGCAGTGCTTTTAATGAGCAGTTCTTC	CSAFNEQFF	NA	once	TRBV20-1	9	TRBJ2-1
TGTGCCTGGAGTGTTCTGGGGAGTAAAGAAAAACTGTTTTTT	CAWSVLGSKEKLFF	NA	NA	TRBV30	14	TRBJ1-4
TGTGCAAGTCGCTTTTCCGCTAGACGGACCAATAACTATGGCTACACCTTC	CASRFSARRTNNYGYTF	NA	NA	TRBV12-2	17	TRBJ1-2
TGTGCCAGCAGCTTAGCGGGCCTGCAAGGGCCCCAGCATTTT	CASSLAGLQGPQHF	NA	NA	TRBV7-9	14	TRBJ1-5
TGTGCCAGCAGCAAAGATGTTAGCAATCAGCCCCAGCATTTT	CASSKDVSNQPQHF	NA	NA	TRBV28	14	TRBJ1-5
TGTGCCAGCAGTTGGGCCACTCCTGGACGACTAGCGGGAGTATTGGGCACCGGGGAGCTGTTTTTT	CASSWATPGRLAGVLGTGELFF	TRBD2	NA	TRBV27	22	TRBJ2-2
TGTGCCAGCAGTGAAGCGGGGAGGGGGAACACTGAAGCTTTCTTT	CASSEAGRGNTEAFF	NA	once	TRBV2	15	TRBJ1-1
TGTGCCAGCAGTTTGTATCAGGGAACGTACAATGAGCAGTTCTTC	CASSLYQGTYNEQFF	NA	NA	TRBV6-5	15	TRBJ2-1
TGTGCCAGCAGCCTCGGCCCCAATGAGCAGTTCTTC	CASSLGPNEQFF	NA	NA	TRBV5-4	12	TRBJ2-1
TGTGCCAGCAGCTTAGCGGCAAACTCCTACGAGCAGTACTTC	CASSLAANSYEQYF	NA	once	TRBV7-9	14	TRBJ2-7
TGTGCCAGCTCGCCGGGGTCCGGGGAGCTGTTTTTT	CASSPGSGELFF	NA	once	TRBV18	12	TRBJ2-2
TGTGCCAGCAGTTTCGGACAGGGGCACACTGAAGCTTTCTTT	CASSFGQGHTEAFF	TRBD1	NA	TRBV6-6	14	TRBJ1-1
TGTGCCAGCAGTTTATTTAGGGGGAGGGCCAAGGATGAGCAGTTCTTC	CASSLFRGRAKDEQFF	NA	NA	TRBV27	16	TRBJ2-1
TGTGCCAGCAGCATCGGAATAGGGACGGATACGCAGTATTTT	CASSIGIGTDTQYF	NA	NA	TRBV6-5	14	TRBJ2-3
TGTGCCAGCACCCAAGGGGGTAGCGGGACCTACTCCTACAATGAGCAGTTCTTC	CASTQGGSGTYSYNEQFF	TRBD2	NA	TRBV9	18	TRBJ2-1
TGTGCCAGCATGGGAGGGTTCCAAGAGACCCAGTACTTC	CASMGGFQETQYF	TRBD2	NA	TRBV6-1	13	TRBJ2-5
TGTGCCAGCAGCTTGGTTCGGACTAGCGGGAGCCACGAGCAGTACTTC	CASSLVRTSGSHEQYF	TRBD2	NA	TRBV7-3	16	TRBJ2-7
TGTGCCAGCAGTAAAAGGACAGGGAGGGTCACTGAAGCTTTCTTT	CASSKRTGRVTEAFF	TRBD1	NA	TRBV6-5	15	TRBJ1-1
TGTGCCTGGAGACGTGACTTCGGTGCCGGCACTGAAGCTTTCTTT	CAWRRDFGAGTEAFF	NA	NA	TRBV30	15	TRBJ1-1
TGTGCCAGCAGCTCCGAGGGCGGGGCGGCAGAGACCCAGTACTTC	CASSSEGGAAETQYF	NA	once	TRBV7-2	15	TRBJ2-5